One and the same sample provided the 5 T cell receptor beta chains below, sequenced in a study of blood T cell repertoires in COVID-19. The table came from immunoSEQ multiplex PCR; TCRdb's copy has only in-frame clones and leaves some out. The table records about 120,000 clones, approximately 85% of them present only once. Sequenced sample: peripheral blood. The source of these receptors is a woman in her sixties or seventies with acute or convalescent COVID-19.

V is TRBV9 and J is TRBJ2-3; TRBD1 is a possible D gene (5 bases). Trimming stripped 0 bases from V and 4 bases from J, with 9 bases between. Germline V CDR1 and CDR2: SGDLS, YYNGEE. The CDR3 extends over 14 amino acids. CDR3 region: CASSVGGAPDTQYF. CDR3 DNA: TGTGCCAGCAGCGTAGGTGGGGCTCCAGATACGCAGTATTTT.

The V call is TRBV5-1, the J call TRBJ1-1; D may be TRBD1 (5 bases). This CDR3 contains 14 residues. CDR1 SGHRS and CDR2 YFSETQ come from the germline V gene. The V end was cut by 4 bases, the J end by 2 bases, with 12 bases between. The CDR3: CASSEQVSNTEAFF. CDR3 bases: TGCGCCAGCAGCGAACAGGTCTCTAACACTGAAGCTTTCTTT.

V and J are TRBV7-2 and TRBJ1-6, with D perhaps matching TRBD1 (6 bases). Germline lookup yields CDR1 SGHTA and CDR2 FQGNSA. CDR3 length: 15 residues. The V and J ends lost 10 bases and 0 bases respectively, with 13 bases between them. The CDR3 region is CATQQGPSYNSPLHF. The CDR3 bases are TGTGCCACACAACAGGGCCCCTCCTATAATTCACCCCTCCACTTT.

V usage is TRBV29-1 and J usage is TRBJ2-7; TRBD1 aligns across 9 bases. CDR3 size: 13 residues. Germline CDR1 SQVTM, CDR2 ANQGSEA. Trimming took 1 base from V and 3 from J; bases not matched to a gene: 1. Here the CDR3 reads CSVEGQGGYEQYF. CDR3 nucleotide sequence: TGCAGCGTTGAAGGACAGGGGGGCTACGAGCAGTACTTC.

The chain has TRBV10-3 and TRBJ1-1; D call uncertain. The CDR3 is made up of 13 amino acids. V shed 3 bases and J shed 4 bases, with 9 bases lying between them. Per the germline V gene, CDR1 is ENHRY and CDR2 is SYGVKD. The CDR3 is CAISDGRGTEAFF. For the CDR3, the DNA is TGTGCCATCAGTGACGGCCGGGGCACTGAAGCTTTCTTT.